The TCR beta chain described here comes from a study of blood T cell repertoires in COVID-19 (dated by TCRdb to the early 2020s). In the study overall: Samples covering the acute and convalescent phases of COVID-19 were provided by collaborators in the United States, Italy and Spain. A de-identified subject ID, COVID-19 status, age in years and sex were almost always included in the sample metadata. The repertoires were released in a freely available public database intended as a resource for research on the immune response to SARS-CoV-2. Subjects who had been exposed to COVID-19, were actively infected with it, or had recovered from it provided the deeply sampled blood TCRbeta repertoires that made up the dataset. The samples were drawn from two sources: the first 160 participants of the ongoing ImmuneRACE study, and 1,000 to 1,500 subjects contributed by 6 global collaborators. The material from the prospective study consisted of cDNA or gDNA derived from T cells, B-cell-depleted T cells, or PBMCs. Where available, HLA class I and class II types were taken from metadata supplied by the sample provider and were not determined by assay-based typing. Study-wide conclusions, independent of this receptor: The quantity of clinical and demographic metadata differed by source and by participant and was supplied without curation.

In the prospective study, participants were about 18 to 100 years old, resided in about 25 geographic areas of the United States, and were enrolled through a virtual design. In the prospective study, cohorts were assigned on the basis of participant-reported clinical history obtained from a screening survey and a study questionnaire. In the prospective study, mobile phlebotomists collected whole blood, serum and a nasopharyngeal or oropharyngeal swab from each participant. Participants in the prospective study had the option to provide additional blood draws and questionnaires over an approximately 2-month period. Prospective study blood samples were shipped either frozen or at room temperature before DNA extraction. The V end gives up 6 bases and the J end 3 bases, leaving 7 bases in the junction not matched to a gene. The CDR3, cysteine through phenylalanine, is 16 amino acids long. The sequence is cut down to CDR3 DNA, 48 bases in frame from base 1. In the germline V gene, CDR1 corresponds to SQVTM and CDR2 to ANQGSEA.

As to this clone: Its antigen specificity is not known. The input lacks base qualities; no much larger clone sits a single base away.

TCRbeta CDR3 regions were amplified from genomic DNA by means of the immunoSEQ Assay, a bias-controlled multiplex PCR. The authors' analysis ran thus. Nucleated cell counts per sample were estimated from amplification of reference gene primers within the assay. To quantify the absolute abundance of each unique TCRbeta CDR3 rearrangement, sequence reads were collapsed and filtered. For each sample, productive Simpson clonality was calculated as the square root of Simpson's diversity index across productive rearrangements. TCRdb limited this immuneACCESS table to in-frame rearrangements with V and J called. A share of clones is missing; checked studies link under half to unresolved V genes, and the rest is unexplained. That table supplies the V and J calls and clone size; D and trimming were determined from the DNA. Within this sample are under 300,000 clones, with roughly nine tenths of them counted one time only. The biggest ten clones account for approximately 1.2% of the sample.

Sample: PBMCs or T cells enriched from blood (not recorded which). This TCR was sampled from a human donor in a cohort exposed to, infected with or recovered from COVID-19 (not recorded which). The donor label of this sample is uncertain. The chain employs TRBV29-1 and TRBJ2-2; 13 junctional bases match TRBD2. The CDR3 loop reads CSVALAGGPDTGELFF. The DNA sequence is as follows: TGCAGCGTAGCACTAGCGGGGGGGCCGGACACCGGGGAGCTGTTTTTT.